This TCR beta chain was documented in a study of T cell clones after liver transplantation. The wider study: Liver transplant recipients had immunosuppression withdrawal attempted within 2 years. At least one year of complete immunosuppression withdrawal without enzymes over twice normal defined tolerance.

Broader study findings: Graft donor-reactive T cells possibly entered the graft instead of undergoing deletion.

About this clone itself: The antigen remains undetermined.

From germline, CDR1 is LNHDA and CDR2 SQIVND (reference sequence). V dropped 6 bases and J dropped 0 bases, with 23 bases sitting between them. The CDR3 sequence is 18 residues long. Libraries were prepared by immunoSEQ multiplex PCR; TCRdb keeps only in-frame clonotypes and omits some of them. The sample gives approximately 6,200 clones, 80% of which show up once; 10% to 15% is in the top ten. The sequence came from a human patient who received a liver transplant. Some T cells may be the graft donor's. The V gene is TRBV19, the J gene TRBJ1-2, with D maybe TRBD1 (5 bases). Here the sequenced sample was CD8+ T cells from blood, taken 46 months after liver transplant. CDR3 sequence (DNA): TGTGCCAGTAGAACGATACCCGACAGTCGCATATCTAACTATGGCTACACCTTC. Protein sequence: CASRTIPDSRISNYGYTF.